This is a list of T cell receptor beta chains from one sample in a study of cytomegalovirus exposure and HLA in healthy donors. The repertoire was sequenced with immunoSEQ multiplex PCR; TCRdb's copy has only in-frame clones and lacks some. The data contain approximately 290,000 clones, 75% to 85% of them singletons. Material: PBMCs. These receptors came from a girl aged 2-10 years in good health and CMV-seronegative. Both conserved end residues are part of each CDR3. Fields, in order: J gene, V gene, D gene, clone size, CDR3 protein, CDR3 DNA. The D gene is left open where the match is weak. Size tells how often a clone was seen (once, few, many) or the class of an expanded clone, and some rows leave it out.

j_call: TRBJ2-3
v_call: TRBV4-1
d_call: TRBD2
clone_size: -
cdr3_aa: CASSQGRASGGRTDTQYF
cdr3_nt: TGCGCCAGCAGCCAGGGCAGGGCTAGCGGGGGGCGCACAGATACGCAGTATTTT

j_call: TRBJ2-5
v_call: TRBV10-2
d_call: TRBD2
clone_size: once
cdr3_aa: CASRGLAGETQYF
cdr3_nt: TGCGCCAGCCGCGGACTAGCGGGGGAGACCCAGTACTTC

j_call: TRBJ2-3
v_call: TRBV9
d_call: TRBD2
clone_size: -
cdr3_aa: CASSVAAGGITDTQYF
cdr3_nt: TGTGCCAGCAGCGTAGCGGCGGGAGGAATCACAGATACGCAGTATTTT

j_call: TRBJ2-7
v_call: TRBV6-1
d_call: -
clone_size: -
cdr3_aa: CASSENPTGYEQYF
cdr3_nt: TGTGCCAGCAGTGAAAACCCGACAGGTTACGAGCAGTACTTC

j_call: TRBJ2-1
v_call: TRBV5-1
d_call: TRBD2
clone_size: -
cdr3_aa: CASSLPWTSGGTYNEQFF
cdr3_nt: TGCGCCAGCAGCTTGCCCTGGACTAGCGGGGGGACTTACAATGAGCAGTTCTTC

j_call: TRBJ1-2
v_call: TRBV5-4
d_call: TRBD1
clone_size: -
cdr3_aa: CASSGIGQDYGYTF
cdr3_nt: TGTGCCAGCAGCGGGATAGGACAGGACTATGGCTACACCTTC

j_call: TRBJ2-6
v_call: TRBV19
d_call: -
clone_size: -
cdr3_aa: CASSIDNRYPISGANVLTF
cdr3_nt: TGTGCCAGTAGTATAGATAACCGATACCCTATCTCTGGGGCCAACGTCCTGACTTTC

j_call: TRBJ2-2
v_call: TRBV9
d_call: -
clone_size: -
cdr3_aa: CASTSSGFAGELFF
cdr3_nt: TGTGCCAGCACCTCCTCCGGGTTCGCCGGGGAGCTGTTTTTT

j_call: TRBJ2-7
v_call: TRBV7-2
d_call: -
clone_size: -
cdr3_aa: CASSFERVRSYEQYF
cdr3_nt: TGTGCCAGCAGCTTCGAGCGGGTTCGCTCCTACGAGCAGTACTTC

j_call: TRBJ1-1
v_call: TRBV18
d_call: TRBD1
clone_size: few
cdr3_aa: CASSRQGIGAEAFF
cdr3_nt: TGTGCCAGCTCTCGACAGGGTATTGGGGCTGAAGCTTTCTTT

j_call: TRBJ2-2
v_call: TRBV6-5
d_call: -
clone_size: -
cdr3_aa: CASSYSTPTGELFF
cdr3_nt: TGTGCCAGCAGTTACTCGACACCCACCGGGGAGCTGTTTTTT

j_call: TRBJ2-3
v_call: TRBV25-1
d_call: -
clone_size: -
cdr3_aa: CASSEPGSSTDTQYF
cdr3_nt: TGTGCCAGCAGTGAACCCGGGTCTAGCACAGATACGCAGTATTTT

j_call: TRBJ2-1
v_call: TRBV7-2
d_call: TRBD2
clone_size: -
cdr3_aa: CASSLAWRLASYNEQFF
cdr3_nt: TGTGCCAGCAGCTTAGCGTGGAGACTAGCTTCCTACAATGAGCAGTTCTTC

j_call: TRBJ2-5
v_call: TRBV13
d_call: -
clone_size: -
cdr3_aa: CASSEQGRETQYF
cdr3_nt: TGTGCCAGCAGCGAACAGGGTCGGGAGACCCAGTACTTC

j_call: TRBJ2-2
v_call: TRBV9
d_call: TRBD2
clone_size: -
cdr3_aa: CASSVALTSGGGTGELFF
cdr3_nt: TGTGCCAGCAGCGTAGCTTTGACCAGCGGGGGCGGTACCGGGGAGCTGTTTTTT

j_call: TRBJ2-7
v_call: TRBV5-6
d_call: -
clone_size: -
cdr3_aa: CASSLVGGMYEQYF
cdr3_nt: TGTGCCAGCAGCTTAGTGGGAGGTATGTACGAGCAGTACTTC

j_call: TRBJ2-1
v_call: TRBV27
d_call: TRBD1
clone_size: -
cdr3_aa: CASSPKTGTASNEQFF
cdr3_nt: TGTGCCAGCAGTCCTAAAACCGGGACAGCTTCCAATGAGCAGTTCTTC

j_call: TRBJ2-7
v_call: TRBV29-1
d_call: -
clone_size: -
cdr3_aa: CSVEDPDNSYEQYF
cdr3_nt: TGCAGCGTTGAAGACCCGGACAACTCCTACGAGCAGTACTTC

j_call: TRBJ1-1
v_call: TRBV5-4
d_call: TRBD1
clone_size: -
cdr3_aa: CASRQGTEAFF
cdr3_nt: TGTGCCAGCAGACAGGGGACTGAAGCTTTCTTT

j_call: TRBJ1-2
v_call: TRBV2
d_call: -
clone_size: -
cdr3_aa: CARGVSSYGYTF
cdr3_nt: TGTGCCAGAGGGGTTTCATCCTATGGCTACACCTTC

j_call: TRBJ1-2
v_call: TRBV10-3
d_call: TRBD1
clone_size: -
cdr3_aa: CAISPKGQGQYGYTF
cdr3_nt: TGTGCCATCAGCCCGAAGGGACAGGGCCAATATGGCTACACCTTC

j_call: TRBJ2-5
v_call: TRBV5-1
d_call: TRBD1
clone_size: -
cdr3_aa: CASSRDRDQETQYF
cdr3_nt: TGCGCCAGCAGCCGGGACAGGGACCAAGAGACCCAGTACTTC

j_call: TRBJ1-2
v_call: TRBV5-1
d_call: -
clone_size: -
cdr3_aa: CASSEGTWSYGYTF
cdr3_nt: TGCGCCAGCAGCGAGGGCACTTGGAGCTATGGCTACACCTTC

j_call: TRBJ2-5
v_call: TRBV28
d_call: TRBD1
clone_size: -
cdr3_aa: CASRERGGQGKETQYF
cdr3_nt: TGTGCCAGCAGGGAAAGGGGGGGACAGGGGAAAGAGACCCAGTACTTC

j_call: TRBJ1-2
v_call: TRBV14
d_call: -
clone_size: -
cdr3_aa: CASSQDFRGNYGYTF
cdr3_nt: TGTGCCAGCAGCCAAGATTTTAGGGGAAACTATGGCTACACCTTC

j_call: TRBJ1-6
v_call: TRBV5-6
d_call: TRBD1
clone_size: -
cdr3_aa: CASSYTPGQLNSPLHF
cdr3_nt: TGTGCCAGCAGCTATACGCCGGGACAGCTTAATTCACCCCTCCACTTT

j_call: TRBJ1-2
v_call: TRBV6-1
d_call: -
clone_size: -
cdr3_aa: CATVYTGMDYGYTF
cdr3_nt: TGTGCCACAGTCTATACAGGGATGGACTATGGCTACACCTTC

j_call: TRBJ1-5
v_call: TRBV28
d_call: TRBD1
clone_size: -
cdr3_aa: CASSVINRDRAGGF
cdr3_nt: TGTGCCAGCAGTGTGATTAACCGGGACAGGGCTGGGGGTTTT

j_call: TRBJ2-7
v_call: TRBV7-9
d_call: -
clone_size: -
cdr3_aa: CASSQGGSIYEQYF
cdr3_nt: TGTGCCAGCAGCCAAGGCGGGTCGATCTACGAGCAGTACTTC

j_call: TRBJ2-2
v_call: TRBV28
d_call: -
clone_size: -
cdr3_aa: CASSSRSLDGELFF
cdr3_nt: TGTGCCAGCAGTTCCCGGAGCTTGGACGGGGAGCTGTTTTTT

j_call: TRBJ2-5
v_call: TRBV5-1
d_call: TRBD2
clone_size: -
cdr3_aa: CASSPLDWGGVWTQYF
cdr3_nt: TGCGCCAGCAGCCCGTTAGACTGGGGGGGAGTTTGGACCCAGTACTTC

j_call: TRBJ1-1
v_call: TRBV6-1
d_call: -
clone_size: -
cdr3_aa: CASSELGGESAFF
cdr3_nt: TGTGCCAGCAGTGAATTAGGGGGAGAGTCCGCTTTCTTT

j_call: TRBJ2-1
v_call: TRBV7-6
d_call: TRBD1
clone_size: -
cdr3_aa: CASRQTGALGNEQFF
cdr3_nt: TGTGCCAGCAGACAAACAGGGGCCCTGGGGAATGAGCAGTTCTTC

j_call: TRBJ1-5
v_call: TRBV19
d_call: -
clone_size: -
cdr3_aa: CASSMGGGRFDQPQHF
cdr3_nt: TGTGCCAGTAGTATGGGGGGAGGGAGGTTCGATCAGCCCCAGCATTTT

j_call: TRBJ1-2
v_call: TRBV7-8
d_call: TRBD1
clone_size: once
cdr3_aa: CASSVGTGINYGYTF
cdr3_nt: TGTGCCAGCAGCGTCGGGACAGGGATCAACTATGGCTACACCTTC

j_call: TRBJ2-1
v_call: TRBV29-1
d_call: TRBD2
clone_size: -
cdr3_aa: CSVAGGDYNEQFF
cdr3_nt: TGCAGCGTTGCGGGGGGGGATTACAATGAGCAGTTCTTC

j_call: TRBJ2-1
v_call: TRBV7-8
d_call: -
clone_size: once
cdr3_aa: CASSLAPRGSYNEQFF
cdr3_nt: TGTGCCAGCAGCTTAGCCCCCAGAGGCTCCTACAATGAGCAGTTCTTC

j_call: TRBJ1-5
v_call: TRBV2
d_call: -
clone_size: -
cdr3_aa: CASSVRGKGILNQPQHF
cdr3_nt: TGTGCCAGCAGTGTCAGGGGTAAGGGCATTCTCAATCAGCCCCAGCATTTT

j_call: TRBJ1-5
v_call: TRBV28
d_call: -
clone_size: -
cdr3_aa: CASSFEVMGQPQHF
cdr3_nt: TGTGCCAGCAGTTTTGAGGTAATGGGTCAGCCCCAGCATTTT

j_call: TRBJ1-1
v_call: TRBV30
d_call: -
clone_size: -
cdr3_aa: CAWSMSGPEAFF
cdr3_nt: TGTGCCTGGAGTATGTCAGGTCCTGAAGCTTTCTTT

j_call: TRBJ1-1
v_call: TRBV29-1
d_call: TRBD1
clone_size: -
cdr3_aa: CSARDRGEGTEAFF
cdr3_nt: TGCAGCGCCAGGGACAGGGGCGAAGGGACTGAAGCTTTCTTT

j_call: TRBJ1-2
v_call: TRBV27
d_call: -
clone_size: -
cdr3_aa: CASSLSAYAGPNYGYTF
cdr3_nt: TGTGCCAGCAGTTTATCGGCGTATGCAGGGCCTAACTATGGCTACACCTTC

j_call: TRBJ1-1
v_call: TRBV28
d_call: -
clone_size: -
cdr3_aa: CASSLWQGSAFF
cdr3_nt: TGTGCCAGCAGTTTATGGCAGGGCTCGGCTTTCTTT

j_call: TRBJ2-7
v_call: TRBV5-1
d_call: -
clone_size: -
cdr3_aa: CASSTGHHEQYF
cdr3_nt: TGCGCCAGCAGCACCGGACACCACGAGCAGTACTTC